This TCR beta chain emerged from a study of post-analysis software for immune sequencing data. Looking at the study overall: The patients showed relapsing-remitting, secondary progressive and progressive-relapsing multiple sclerosis courses. Whole-study results and caveats: Higher frequency in patients than in controls was seen for roughly five TRBV segments, with TRBV5-6, TRBV5-1 and TRBV20-1 among them.

V shed 2 bases and J shed 5 bases, with 10 bases lying between them. The CDR3 has 13 amino acids. Germline V gene data show CDR1 as MNHEY and CDR2 as SVGAGI. With respect to this clonotype: Antigen unknown.

The TCR beta cDNA libraries contained unique molecular identifiers. MiXCR, applied by TCRdb to the PCR reads, yields one record per CDR3 protein. The table includes 450,000 to 700,000 distinct CDR3 sequences, around 40% detected once. The sequence was obtained from a girl aged 10-17 years with multiple sclerosis. The V call is TRBV6-5, the J call TRBJ2-7, with TRBD1 as a possible D gene (5 bases). Sample: blood. CDR3 bases: TGTGCCAGCAGTTACCAAGGACATGACGAGCAGTACTTC. It is translated as CASSYQGHDEQYF.